The T cell receptor (beta chain) described here comes from a study of human T cells and chemical hapten exposure. Study summary: Small differences in pooled library volume mainly drove the variation in TCR yields per sample.

The library tagged each cDNA molecule with unique molecular identifiers. Study processing details: Samples had a median of 95,638 TCRs, ranging 23,224 to 690,600. TCRdb processed the 5' RACE reads anew with MiXCR; each CDR3 protein has one entry. TCRdb assigned the V and J calls; the authors' analysis was not used. The sample records approximately 110,000 distinct CDR3 sequences, 19% being singletons. Unseparated into fractions, whole blood served as the source from which total RNA was extracted. Germline V gene sequence: CDR1 SGHNT, CDR2 YYREEE (reference sequence). CDR3 length: 15 amino acids. V shed 2 bases, J shed 5 bases, and the junction held 8 bases outside the gene matches.

This sequence was found in a human donor in good health. V is TRBV5-4 and J is TRBJ2-5; 8 bases map to TRBD2. The CDR3 bases are TGTGCCAGCAGCTTCGTCGGGAGGGCCGGGGAGACCCAGTACTTC. The encoded protein is CASSFVGRAGETQYF.